Below are 7 T cell receptor beta chains sequenced from a single sample in a study of cytomegalovirus exposure and HLA in healthy donors. This PCR relied on a set of 60 Vbeta primers and 13 Jbeta primers. The assay was immunoSEQ multiplex PCR, and TCRdb's table has in-frame clones only and misses some. The table shows over 100,000 clones, with about three quarters occurring only once. The sequencing input was PBMCs. All receptors derive from a woman in her 30s in good health and CMV-seropositive.

The CDR3 nucleotides are TGTGCCAGCAGCCAAGCTGCGGGGGGGTACAATGAGCAGTTCTTC. This encodes CASSQAAGGYNEQFF. This rearrangement joins TRBV4-2 to TRBJ2-1, with 9 bases lining up with TRBD2. Germline CDR1 LGHNA, CDR2 YNFKEQ. The CDR3 has 15 amino acids. Losses at the gene ends were 1 base for V and 4 bases for J; bases not matched to a gene: 2.

This chain links TRBV5-6 with TRBJ2-4, with D perhaps TRBD2 (5 bases). Germline lookup yields CDR1 SGHDT and CDR2 YYEEEE. The ends were cut back, 2 bases at V and 2 bases at J, with 11 bases in the middle. This CDR3 is 15 amino acids long. As DNA, the CDR3 is TGTGCCAGCAGCTTCCCCGGGATCCCCAAAAACATTCAGTACTTC. Translated: CASSFPGIPKNIQYF.

The rearrangement uses TRBV30 and TRBJ2-5, with TRBD1 identical over 7 bases. The CDR3 contains 15 residues. Germline CDR1 GTSNPN, CDR2 SVGIG (reference sequence). V trimming: 5 bases; J trimming: 0 bases; junction bases outside the gene matches: 9. The CDR3 bases are TGTGCCTGGCAAGGGGGCGAGCCGTACCAAGAGACCCAGTACTTC. Amino acids: CAWQGGEPYQETQYF.

This CDR3 is CASSNRPRDRGTGEQYF. CDR3 DNA sequence: TGTGCCAGTAGTAACCGACCCCGGGACAGGGGGACTGGGGAGCAGTACTTC. The chain is built from TRBV19 and TRBJ2-7; 11 positions match TRBD1. The CDR3 spans 17 residues. Looked up from germline, CDR1 is LNHDA and CDR2 is SQIVND (reference sequence). V lost 4 bases to trimming and J lost 7 bases; unmatched junction nucleotides: 15.

The chain recombines TRBV7-2 with TRBJ2-7; 12 bases fit TRBD1. Germline CDR1 reads SGHTA; CDR2 reads FQGNSA. The CDR3 covers 15 residues. V gave up 5 bases and J gave up 6 bases; unmatched junction bases: 8. CDR3 coding DNA: TGTGCCAGCAGCCCACGGGACAGGGGGCAGGTCGAGCAGTACTTC. Translated, it gives CASSPRDRGQVEQYF.

V and J are TRBV7-9 and TRBJ1-1, with TRBD1 identical over 7 bases. The germline CDR1 and CDR2 sequences are SEHNR and FQNEAQ (reference sequence). CDR3 size: 13 residues. After removal of 6 bases from V and 12 bases from J, the junction contained 13 bases not matched to a gene. CDR3 in amino acids: CASSFQGEGETFF. The DNA for the CDR3 is TGTGCCAGCAGTTTTCAGGGGGAAGGAGAAACTTTCTTT.

This chain joins TRBV7-2 and TRBJ1-5; no firm D call. The V end was cut by 1 base, the J end by 4 bases, with 11 bases between. From germline, CDR1 is SGHTA and CDR2 FQGNSA. This CDR3 region has 15 residues. The CDR3 nucleotides read TGTGCCAGCAGCTTAGATTGGCAGTATAATCAGCCCCAGCATTTT. Its protein is CASSLDWQYNQPQHF. Combining the CDR3 with reference TRBV7-2 and TRBJ1-5 gives the whole variable domain GAGVSQSPSNKVTEKGKDVELRCDPISGHTALYWYRQSLGQGLEFLIYFQGNSAPDKSGLPSDRFSAERTGGSVSTLTIQRTQQEDSAVYLCASSLDWQYNQPQHFGDGTRLSIL.